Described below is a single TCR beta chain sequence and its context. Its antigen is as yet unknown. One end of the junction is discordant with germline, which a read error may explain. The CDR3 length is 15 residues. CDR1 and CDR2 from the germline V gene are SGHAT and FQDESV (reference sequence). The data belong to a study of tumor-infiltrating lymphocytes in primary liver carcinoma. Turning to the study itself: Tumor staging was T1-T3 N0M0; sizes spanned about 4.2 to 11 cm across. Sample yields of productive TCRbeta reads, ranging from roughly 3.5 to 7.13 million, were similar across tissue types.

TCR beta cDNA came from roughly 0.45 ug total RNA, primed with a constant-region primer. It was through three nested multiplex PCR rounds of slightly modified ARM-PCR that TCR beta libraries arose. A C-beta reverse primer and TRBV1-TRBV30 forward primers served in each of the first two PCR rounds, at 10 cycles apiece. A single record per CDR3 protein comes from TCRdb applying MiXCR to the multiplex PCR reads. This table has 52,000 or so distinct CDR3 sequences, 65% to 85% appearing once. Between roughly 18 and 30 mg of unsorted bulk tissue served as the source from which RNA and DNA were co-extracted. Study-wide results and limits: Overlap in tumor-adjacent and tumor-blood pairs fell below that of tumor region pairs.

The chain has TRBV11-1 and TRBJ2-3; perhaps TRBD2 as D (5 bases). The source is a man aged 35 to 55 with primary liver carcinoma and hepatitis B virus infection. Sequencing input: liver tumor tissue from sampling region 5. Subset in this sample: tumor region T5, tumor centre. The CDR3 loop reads CDSSLPRENTDTQYF. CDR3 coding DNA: TGTGACAGCAGTTTGCCGAGGGAGAATACAGATACGCAGTATTTT.